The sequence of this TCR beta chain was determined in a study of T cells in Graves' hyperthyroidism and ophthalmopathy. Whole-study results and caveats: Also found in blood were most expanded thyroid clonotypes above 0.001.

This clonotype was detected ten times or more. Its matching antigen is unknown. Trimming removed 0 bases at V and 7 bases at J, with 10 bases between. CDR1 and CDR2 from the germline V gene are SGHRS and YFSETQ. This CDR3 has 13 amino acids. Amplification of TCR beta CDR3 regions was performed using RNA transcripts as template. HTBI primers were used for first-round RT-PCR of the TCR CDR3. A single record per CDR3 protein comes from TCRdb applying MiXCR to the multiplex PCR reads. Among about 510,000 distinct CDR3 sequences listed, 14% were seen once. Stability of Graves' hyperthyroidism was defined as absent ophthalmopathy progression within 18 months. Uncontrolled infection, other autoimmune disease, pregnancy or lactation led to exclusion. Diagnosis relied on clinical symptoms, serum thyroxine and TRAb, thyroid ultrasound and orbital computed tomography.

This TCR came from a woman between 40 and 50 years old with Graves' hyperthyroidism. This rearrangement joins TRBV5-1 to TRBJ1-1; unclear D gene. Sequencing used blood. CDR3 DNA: TGCGCCAGCAGCTTGGGAGAGGGCTTTGAAGCTTTCTTT. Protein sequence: CASSLGEGFEAFF.